This T cell receptor beta chain was obtained from a study of shared clonotypes between healthy human individuals. CDR3 size: 16 residues. The germline V gene has CDR1 SGHVS and CDR2 FNYEAQ. V lost 0 bases, J lost 5 bases, and 5 bases stayed unmatched. Execution of the assay was at deep level. This table comes from immunoSEQ multiplex PCR, and its TCRdb copy is limited to in-frame clones, with some not included. In the table there are about 510,000 clones, 79% of which are singletons. The TCR was taken from a woman in her forties in good health. Some clones in this sample may be carry-over from other donors' samples. The V and J genes are TRBV7-6 and TRBJ2-7; 12 bases agree with TRBD2. The sequenced sample was PBMCs. The CDR3 nucleotides read TGTGCCAGCAGCTTAGCGGCTAGCGGGAGGGTAGACGAGCAGTACTTC. This codes for CASSLAASGRVDEQYF.